This note documents a single T cell receptor beta chain sequence. What it binds is unknown. Germline CDR1 is GTSNPN and CDR2 is SVGIG (reference sequence). The CDR3 length is 15 residues. J gave up 6 bases and V 4 bases, and 10 bases lay outside the gene matches. The authors reverse transcribed all of the isolated RNA, so sequencing captured expressed TCRB transcripts. Some clones are missing from TCRdb's copy, which holds only in-frame ones; the method was immunoSEQ multiplex PCR. The data contain roughly 340,000 clones, roughly an eighth of them singletons. The data are from a study of beta chain features in type 1 diabetes. Overall study results and limits: TCRB CDR3s were moderately but significantly shorter in Type 1 diabetes patients in all four CD4+ subsets.

What was sequenced was naive CD4+ T cells from blood. This clonotype was obtained from a woman under 30 with type 1 diabetes. The chain has TRBV30 and TRBJ2-1; 9 nucleotides line up with TRBD2. The DNA for the CDR3 is TGTGCCTGGATTAGCGGGGGTCTACGTGGCAATGAGCAGTTCTTC. Its translation: CAWISGGLRGNEQFF.